The rows below give T cell receptor beta chains drawn from one sample of a study of blood T cell repertoires in COVID-19. The table came from immunoSEQ multiplex PCR; TCRdb's copy has only in-frame clones and leaves some out. Of 100,000 to 150,000 clones detected, 88% appear once; the ten largest clones hold over 1.5%. Sequencing was done on a sample of peripheral blood. The receptors were gathered from a human donor in a cohort sampled during active COVID-19. CDR3s include the opening cysteine and the closing phenylalanine or tryptophan. D genes are given only for firm matches.

d_gene: -
len: 13
v_gene: TRBV4-2
j_gene: TRBJ1-1
CDR3aa: CASSQDEGGEAFF
CDR3nt: TGTGCCAGCAGCCAAGATGAGGGCGGTGAAGCTTTCTTT

d_gene: TRBD2
len: 16
v_gene: TRBV5-1
j_gene: TRBJ2-1
CDR3aa: CASSLAGMGGGNEQFF
CDR3nt: TGCGCCAGCAGCTTGGCCGGGATGGGGGGAGGGAATGAGCAGTTCTTC

d_gene: TRBD2
len: 16
v_gene: TRBV5-1
j_gene: TRBJ2-5
CDR3aa: CASSLEGGGAPETQYF
CDR3nt: TGCGCCAGCAGCTTGGAAGGCGGGGGGGCCCCTGAGACCCAGTACTTC

d_gene: TRBD1
len: 15
v_gene: TRBV3-1/TRBV3-2
j_gene: TRBJ2-2
CDR3aa: CASSARDRVAGELFF
CDR3nt: TGTGCCAGCAGCGCCCGGGACAGGGTTGCCGGGGAGCTGTTTTTT

d_gene: -
len: 14
v_gene: TRBV15
j_gene: TRBJ2-3
CDR3aa: CATQGRWSTDTQYF
CDR3nt: TGTGCCACCCAAGGGAGGTGGAGCACAGATACGCAGTATTTT

d_gene: -
len: 12
v_gene: TRBV28
j_gene: TRBJ1-2
CDR3aa: CASRSVNYGYTF
CDR3nt: TGTGCCAGCAGAAGCGTTAACTATGGCTACACCTTC

d_gene: TRBD1
len: 15
v_gene: TRBV18
j_gene: TRBJ1-1
CDR3aa: CASSPMTGGETEAFF
CDR3nt: TGTGCCAGCTCACCAATGACAGGGGGCGAGACTGAAGCTTTCTTT

d_gene: -
len: 14
v_gene: TRBV7-9
j_gene: TRBJ2-2
CDR3aa: CASSSLYSTGELFF
CDR3nt: TGTGCCAGCAGCTCCCTGTACAGTACCGGGGAGCTGTTTTTT

d_gene: -
len: 14
v_gene: TRBV3-1/TRBV3-2
j_gene: TRBJ2-1
CDR3aa: CASSQALSENEQFF
CDR3nt: TGTGCCAGCAGCCAAGCCCTGAGCGAAAATGAGCAGTTCTTC

d_gene: -
len: 15
v_gene: TRBV5-1
j_gene: TRBJ2-7
CDR3aa: CASSFSTGLAYEQYF
CDR3nt: TGCGCCAGCAGCTTTTCGACAGGCTTAGCCTACGAGCAGTACTTC